The rows below give T cell receptor beta chains drawn from one sample of a study of breast tumors, draining lymph nodes, adjacent tissues. TCRdb re-analysed the multiplex PCR reads in MiXCR, keeping a single row per CDR3 protein. This sample has 200,000 to 300,000 distinct CDR3 sequences, with about 30% found just once. Input material: axillary lymph node tissue. The receptors shown here come from a female donor with breast cancer. Some clones in this sample may be carry-over from other donors' samples. Both conserved end residues are trimmed from each CDR3.

V gene,J gene,CDR3 protein
TRBV28,TRBJ2-7,ASSLTSPYEQY
TRBV28,TRBJ1-4,ASSPTVRTGREEKLF
TRBV19,TRBJ2-2,ASTIPQGNTGELF
TRBV11-2,TRBJ2-3,ASSLGSGTTDTQY
TRBV10-3,TRBJ2-7,AISANRTRVHGEQY
TRBV27,TRBJ1-5,ASRQFSNQPQH
TRBV29-1,TRBJ2-2,SAQQGPGELF
TRBV20-1,TRBJ2-5,SAGGLWGAQETQY
TRBV18,TRBJ2-7,ASSPDAPSYEQY
TRBV3-1,TRBJ2-7,ASSPGTSVIYEQY
TRBV11-2,TRBJ2-7,ASSTTSGSSYEQY
TRBV20-1,TRBJ2-7,SADRFSYEQY
TRBV29-1,TRBJ1-5,SVEGITWGRYSNQPQH
TRBV6-5,TRBJ2-7,ASSSKPGQRSEQY